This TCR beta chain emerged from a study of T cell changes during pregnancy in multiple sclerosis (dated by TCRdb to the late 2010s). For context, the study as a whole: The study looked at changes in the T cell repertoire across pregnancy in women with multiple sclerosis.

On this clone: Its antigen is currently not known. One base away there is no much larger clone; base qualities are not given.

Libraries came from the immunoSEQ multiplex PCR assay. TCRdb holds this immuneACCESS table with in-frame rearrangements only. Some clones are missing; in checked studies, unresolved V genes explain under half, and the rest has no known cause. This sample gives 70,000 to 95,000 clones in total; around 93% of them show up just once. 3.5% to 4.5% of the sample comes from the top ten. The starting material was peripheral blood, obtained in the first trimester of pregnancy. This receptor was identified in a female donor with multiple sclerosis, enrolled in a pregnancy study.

The nucleotides are TGTGCCAGCTCGACACGCAGGTACAATGAGCAGTTCTTC. It translates as CASSTRRYNEQFF. The chain is encoded by TRBV27 joined to TRBJ2-1, with the D gene too uncertain to name. The germline V gene (reference sequence) provides CDR1 MNHEY and CDR2 SMNVEV. The CDR3 goes from the cysteine to the phenylalanine over 13 residues. The only DNA kept is the CDR3, 39 bases in frame from the first base. V gives up 8 bases and J gives up 4 bases, and the segment between their germline ends measures 12 bases.